The 32 T cell receptor beta chains below come from one sample, sequenced in a study of T cell repertoires in cytomegalovirus infection. MiXCR, applied by TCRdb to the reads, yields one record per CDR3 protein. The table lists approximately 290,000 distinct CDR3 sequences, about 23% of them singletons. Sequenced sample: PBMCs. The source of these receptors is a human donor in good health (CMV status not recorded). Some clones in this sample may be carry-over from other donors' samples.

This clonotype came up a few times. The rearrangement links TRBV4-1 to TRBJ2-1, with D tentatively TRBD1 (6 bases). CDR3 length: 13 residues. Germline V gives CDR1 MGHRA, CDR2 YSYEKL. Trimming cost V 4 bases and J 6 bases, with 10 bases left between them. The CDR3 DNA is TGCGCCAGCAGCCTTCGGACAGCCAATGAGCAGTTCTTC. This gives the protein CASSLRTANEQFF.

This clonotype was detected ten times or more. CDR3 in amino acids: CASSLRTVTYEQYF. The CDR3 DNA reads as TGTGCCAGCAGCCTCCGGACGGTGACCTACGAGCAGTACTTC. The J gene is TRBJ2-7, the V gene TRBV7-2; D unclear. The CDR3 has 14 residues. Germline V CDR1 and CDR2: SGHTA, FQGNSA. V lost 5 bases, J lost 2 bases, and 13 bases lay in between.

This chain uses TRBV6-4 with TRBJ1-1, with D possibly TRBD1 on 6 matching bases. The CDR3 is made up of 14 amino acids. V lost 7 bases and J lost 4, with 16 bases in between. CDR1 is MRHNA and CDR2 is SNTAGT in the germline V gene. CDR3 loop: CASKNEGGGTEAFF. The CDR3 DNA reads as TGTGCCAGCAAAAACGAGGGGGGCGGCACTGAAGCTTTCTTT.

The chain joins TRBV5-1 to TRBJ1-4; D is unclear. This CDR3 has 14 residues. Germline CDR1 is SGHRS and CDR2 is YFSETQ. Between the trimmed V and J ends, which lost 2 bases and 4 bases, there was a span of 9 bases. The CDR3 bases are TGCGCCAGCAGCTTAGGACCGGATAATGAAAAACTGTTTTTT. Encoded protein: CASSLGPDNEKLFF.

The chain combines TRBV5-1 with TRBJ2-7; TRBD1 might be the D (5 bases). Per the germline V gene, CDR1 is SGHRS and CDR2 is YFSETQ. Trimming took 4 bases from V and 3 from J, leaving 14 bases between them. CDR3 length equals 14 residues. CDR3 nucleotides: TGCGCCAGCAGCCAGAGCCAGGGCGGCTACGAGCAGTACTTC. This encodes CASSQSQGGYEQYF.

This clonotype was found a few times. This sequence joins TRBV24-1 and TRBJ2-2, with D perhaps TRBD1 (5 bases). Trimming cost V 5 bases and J 6 bases, with 12 bases left between them. CDR3 size: 14 residues. CDR1 KGHDR and CDR2 SFDVKD come from the germline V gene. The CDR3 DNA reads as TGTGCCACCAGTGTTGGACACAAACCCGGGGAGCTGTTTTTT. Its protein product is CATSVGHKPGELFF.

This clonotype was counted many times. The rearrangement uses TRBV7-2 and TRBJ2-7; the D is unclear. Looked up from germline, CDR1 is SGHTA and CDR2 is FQGNSA. The CDR3 is 13 residues long. With 2 bases removed from V and 0 bases from J, the gap between germline ends came to 5 bases. Here the CDR3 reads CASSLISSYEQYF. CDR3 sequence (DNA): TGTGCCAGCAGCTTAATAAGCTCCTACGAGCAGTACTTC.

The rearrangement links TRBV7-9 to TRBJ2-7; possibly TRBD1 or TRBD2 for D (6 bases each). Trimming stripped 7 bases from V and 2 bases from J, with 18 bases between. CDR1 and CDR2 (germline): SEHNR, FQNEAQ (reference sequence). The CDR3 spans 15 residues. The CDR3 here is CASITGGKGAYEQYF. As DNA, the CDR3 is TGTGCCAGCATAACCGGAGGGAAGGGGGCCTACGAGCAGTACTTC.

This clonotype has a handful of counts. This chain joins TRBV5-4 and TRBJ2-3, with unresolved D. Trimming removed 3 bases from V and 1 base from J, with 12 bases in between. This CDR3 is 15 amino acids long. From germline, CDR1 is SGHNT and CDR2 YYREEE (reference sequence). CDR3 residues: CASSSQSRGTDTQYF. The CDR3 DNA sequence: TGTGCCAGCAGCTCCCAATCCCGCGGCACAGATACGCAGTATTTT.

This clonotype occurred a few times. Mismatch with germline at one junction end may stem from a read error. The chain combines TRBV2 with TRBJ1-2, with 10 bases fitting TRBD1. This CDR3 spans 15 amino acids. In germline, CDR1 is SNHLY, CDR2 FYNNEI. In DNA form, the CDR3 reads TGTGCCAGCAGCGAAGACAGGGGGCTCAGCTATGGCTACACCTTC. This gives the protein CASSEDRGLSYGYTF.

This clonotype was detected many times. This chain joins TRBV11-2 and TRBJ1-1, with unresolved D. The CDR3 runs 13 residues. V was trimmed by 6 bases and J by 3 bases, leaving 11 bases between them. Germline V lookup: CDR1 SGHAT, CDR2 FQNNGV. This CDR3 reads CASSRTDYTEAFF. CDR3 bases: TGTGCCAGCAGTCGTACAGACTACACTGAAGCTTTCTTT. The variable domain in full, completed from reference TRBV11-2 and TRBJ1-1, reads EAGVAQSPRYKIIEKRQSVAFWCNPISGHATLYWYQQILGQGPKLLIQFQNNGVVDDSQLPKDRFSAERLKGVDSTLKIQPAKLEDSAVYLCASSRTDYTEAFFGQGTRLTVV.

The rearrangement uses TRBV11-3 and TRBJ2-1; a weak D match, TRBD2 (6 bases). Germline CDR1 reads SGHNT; CDR2 reads YENEEA. CDR3 size: 15 residues. The V end was cut by 1 base, the J end by 2 bases, with 9 bases between. The CDR3 nucleotides read TGTGCCAGCAGCTTAGGGGACTCCACCTACAATGAGCAGTTCTTC. Its protein product is CASSLGDSTYNEQFF.

The V and J genes are TRBV5-6 and TRBJ2-3, with D unresolved. Germline lookup yields CDR1 SGHDT and CDR2 YYEEEE. The CDR3 has 13 amino acids. V lost 1 base and J 6 bases, leaving 9 bases between the germline ends. The CDR3 is CASSLFPSDTQYF. The CDR3 DNA follows: TGTGCCAGCAGCTTGTTCCCCTCGGATACGCAGTATTTT. The whole variable domain, filled in from reference TRBV5-6 and TRBJ2-3, reads DAGVTQSPTHLIKTRGQQVTLRCSPKSGHDTVSWYQQALGQGPQFIFQYYEEEERQRGNFPDRFSGHQFPNYSSELNVNALLLGDSALYLCASSLFPSDTQYFGPGTRLTVL.

The chain is built from TRBV19 and TRBJ2-7; D is uncertain. V lost 8 bases, J lost 1 base, and 9 bases lay in between. Per germline, CDR1 LNHDA and CDR2 SQIVND (reference sequence). This CDR3 has 12 amino acids. The CDR3 loop reads CASLGASYEQYF. CDR3 sequence (DNA): TGTGCCAGTCTCGGAGCTTCCTACGAGCAGTACTTC.

There are many counts of this clonotype. The chain links TRBV7-2 to TRBJ1-2; D gene uncertain. The CDR3 extends over 13 amino acids. Germline CDR1 reads SGHTA; CDR2 reads FQGNSA. Trimming shortened V by 0 bases and J by 4 bases, and 6 bases separated the two germline ends. The CDR3 sequence: CASSLAPLYGYTF. CDR3 nucleotides: TGTGCCAGCAGCTTAGCACCCCTCTATGGCTACACCTTC.

The chain recombines TRBV5-4 with TRBJ2-5; 9 positions agree with TRBD2. V shed 4 bases, J shed 4 bases, and the junction held 8 bases outside the gene matches. Per germline, CDR1 SGHNT and CDR2 YYREEE (reference sequence). The length of the CDR3 is 15 residues. For the CDR3, the DNA is TGTGCCAGCAGCAGGGAGCGGGGGGACGTAGAGACCCAGTACTTC. As protein: CASSRERGDVETQYF.

This clonotype has a count of ten or more. The chain joins TRBV6-1 to TRBJ2-3; 10 bases match TRBD2. Germline V CDR1 and CDR2: MNHNS, SASEGT. After removal of 6 bases from V and 5 bases from J, the junction contained 8 bases not matched to a gene. The CDR3 covers 15 residues. The chain's CDR3 is CASRPLAGVLDTQYF. Written as DNA, the CDR3 is TGTGCCAGCAGGCCTCTAGCGGGAGTCCTAGATACGCAGTATTTT.

V usage is TRBV28 and J usage is TRBJ2-3; no clear D. This CDR3 region has 15 residues. V lost 0 bases to trimming and J lost 2 bases, with 9 bases between them. CDR1 is MDHEN and CDR2 is SYDVKM in the germline V gene. DNA for the CDR3: TGTGCCAGCAGTTTATGGCAACTTGACACAGATACGCAGTATTTT. Its protein is CASSLWQLDTDTQYF.

In DNA, the CDR3 is TGTGCCATCCAGGAGGCAGGGGGCAGCGGGGAGCTGTTTTTT. This gives the protein CAIQEAGGSGELFF. The genes are TRBV10-3 and TRBJ2-2, with 8 bases identical to TRBD1. The CDR3 runs 14 residues. V lost 8 bases and J lost 7; bases outside the gene matches: 9. Looked up from germline, CDR1 is ENHRY and CDR2 is SYGVKD.

In this sample, this clonotype turned up many times. The V and J genes are TRBV2 and TRBJ2-1; 14 bases map to TRBD2. With V trimmed by 6 bases and J by 5 bases, 3 bases remained unmatched. The CDR3 is 15 residues long. Germline values: CDR1 SNHLY, CDR2 FYNNEI. The chain's CDR3 is CASRVGLAGDNEQFF. The CDR3 nucleotides read TGTGCCAGCAGGGTGGGACTAGCGGGAGACAATGAGCAGTTCTTC.

This rearrangement joins TRBV24-1 to TRBJ2-3; 8 bases match TRBD1. The CDR3 is 14 amino acids. With V trimmed by 9 bases and J by 3 bases, 7 bases remained unmatched. CDR1 is KGHDR and CDR2 is SFDVKD in the germline V gene. CDR3 residues: CATGGRGPTDTQYF. The CDR3 DNA follows: TGTGCCACCGGAGGCAGGGGGCCGACAGATACGCAGTATTTT.

Notes on this clonotype: A junction boundary mismatches the germline segment, possibly from a read error. V is TRBV7-3 and J is TRBJ1-2; a weak D match, TRBD1 (6 bases). Germline V gene data show CDR1 as SGHTA and CDR2 as FQGTGA. The CDR3 is 14 amino acids. The CDR3 region has the DNA TGTGCCGGCAGCCCTAACCCGACAGGCTATGGCTACACCTTC. Its protein product is CAGSPNPTGYGYTF.

This clonotype was counted only a few times. V gene TRBV7-4 combines with J gene TRBJ2-7; 8 positions match TRBD1. After removal of 5 bases from V and 3 bases from J, the junction contained 15 bases not matched to a gene. The germline V gene encodes CDR1 SGHVT and CDR2 SQSDAQ. The CDR3 totals 17 residues. The CDR3 DNA reads TGTGCCAGCAGCGAACCCCGGAGGCAGGGGGCTGTCTACGAGCAGTACTTC. This translates into CASSEPRRQGAVYEQYF.

There are many counts of this clonotype. The chain joins TRBV12-3 or TRBV12-4 to TRBJ1-5; 7 bases align to TRBD1. CDR3 length: 14 residues. The trim removed 5 bases at V and 6 bases at J, leaving 7 bases unmatched. CDR3 DNA sequence: TGTGCCAGCAGTAAAACAGGGGCAATTCAGCCCCAGCATTTT. As protein: CASSKTGAIQPQHF.

This clonotype came up many times. V and J are TRBV7-2 and TRBJ2-3; D unresolved. Germline V CDR1 and CDR2: SGHTA, FQGNSA. V gave up 3 bases and J gave up 2 bases, with 9 bases separating them. This CDR3 is 14 amino acids long. The CDR3 DNA follows: TGTGCCAGCAGCTTCCGGGCTGACACAGATACGCAGTATTTT. Amino acid sequence: CASSFRADTDTQYF.

As for this clonotype: A read error is possible here, since a much larger clone lies one base away. This sequence joins TRBV7-2 and TRBJ2-2; D is uncertain. The CDR3 contains 15 residues. V dropped 5 bases and J dropped 5 bases, with 15 bases sitting between them. Germline V gene data show CDR1 as SGHTA and CDR2 as FQGNSA. CDR3 protein: CASSPATQGTGELFF. DNA of the CDR3: TGTGCCAGCAGCCCGGCGACACAAGGGACCGGGGAGCTGTTTTTT.

In this sample, this clonotype turned up a few times. The chain links TRBV2 to TRBJ2-2; 14 bases line up with TRBD2. Per germline, CDR1 SNHLY and CDR2 FYNNEI. The CDR3 covers 20 residues. The V gene end was trimmed by 6 bases and the J gene end by 3 bases; junction bases not matched to a gene: 15. The CDR3 sequence is CASSSNGLAGGRRYTGELFF. CDR3 DNA sequence: TGTGCCAGCAGCAGTAACGGACTAGCGGGGGGTAGAAGGTACACCGGGGAGCTGTTTTTT.

The V and J genes are TRBV10-3 and TRBJ1-1, with D maybe TRBD1 (5 bases). Germline CDR1 ENHRY, CDR2 SYGVKD. V was clipped by 4 bases and J by 2 bases, with 20 bases between them. The CDR3 extends over 17 amino acids. The CDR3 bases are TGTGCCATCAGTGCTCAGGGTTATGGCGAAATAAACACTGAAGCTTTCTTT. This translates into CAISAQGYGEINTEAFF.

The DNA of the CDR3 is TGTGCCAGCAGCATTCTCGGACAGGGAGGTTCACCCCTCCACTTT. Translated: CASSILGQGGSPLHF. The V and J genes are TRBV7-2 and TRBJ1-6, with 8 bases aligning to TRBD1. Germline CDR1 is SGHTA and CDR2 is FQGNSA. The V gene end was trimmed by 5 bases and the J gene end by 9 bases; junction bases not matched to a gene: 9. CDR3 length: 15 residues.

The chain uses TRBV11-2 and TRBJ1-1; D perhaps matches TRBD1 (6 bases). The V gene lost 8 bases and the J gene lost 3 bases, with 13 bases spanning the gap. The CDR3 spans 13 residues. Per germline, CDR1 SGHAT and CDR2 FQNNGV. CDR3 nucleotide sequence: TGTGCCAGCGTCGGTGGACAGCACACTGAAGCTTTCTTT. This sequence encodes CASVGGQHTEAFF. Variable domain in full (rest from reference TRBV11-2 and TRBJ1-1): EAGVAQSPRYKIIEKRQSVAFWCNPISGHATLYWYQQILGQGPKLLIQFQNNGVVDDSQLPKDRFSAERLKGVDSTLKIQPAKLEDSAVYLCASVGGQHTEAFFGQGTRLTVV.

This clonotype appeared a single time. This rearrangement joins TRBV2 to TRBJ1-5; tentatively, D is TRBD1 (6 bases). The CDR3 extends over 12 amino acids. Germline V gene data show CDR1 as SNHLY and CDR2 as FYNNEI. Trimming shortened V by 7 bases and J by 5 bases, and 9 bases separated the two germline ends. Here the CDR3 DNA reads TGTGCCAGCAAGGGGGGGGATCAGCCCCAGCATTTT. Translated, it gives CASKGGDQPQHF.

V and J are TRBV4-1 and TRBJ2-7; TRBD2 aligns across 10 bases. There are 17 residues in the CDR3. Germline CDR1 reads MGHRA; CDR2 reads YSYEKL. V lost 2 bases and J lost 1; bases outside the gene matches: 8. The CDR3 sequence is CASSQTGAGGFSYEQYF. The CDR3 DNA reads TGCGCCAGCAGCCAAACTGGAGCGGGAGGGTTTTCCTACGAGCAGTACTTC.